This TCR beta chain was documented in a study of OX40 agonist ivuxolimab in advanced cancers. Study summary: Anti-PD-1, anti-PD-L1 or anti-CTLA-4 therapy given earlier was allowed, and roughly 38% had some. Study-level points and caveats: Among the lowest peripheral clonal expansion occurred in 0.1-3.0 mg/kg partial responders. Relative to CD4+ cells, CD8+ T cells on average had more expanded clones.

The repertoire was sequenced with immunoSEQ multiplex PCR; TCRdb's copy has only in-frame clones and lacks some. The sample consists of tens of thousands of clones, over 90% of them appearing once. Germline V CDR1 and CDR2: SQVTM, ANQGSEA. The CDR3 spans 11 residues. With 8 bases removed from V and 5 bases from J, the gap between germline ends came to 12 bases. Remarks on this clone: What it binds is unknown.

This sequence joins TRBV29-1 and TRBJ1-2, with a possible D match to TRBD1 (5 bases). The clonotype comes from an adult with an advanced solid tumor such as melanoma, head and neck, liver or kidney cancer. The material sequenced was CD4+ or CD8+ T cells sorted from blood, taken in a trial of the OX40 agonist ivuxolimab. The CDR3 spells CSCVQGYGYTF. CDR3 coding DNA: TGCAGCTGCGTCCAGGGATATGGCTACACCTTC.